One and the same sample provided the 9 T cell receptor beta chains below, sequenced in a study of regulatory and conventional T cells in RAG deficiency. The assay was immunoSEQ multiplex PCR, and TCRdb's table has in-frame clones only and misses some. The data hold roughly 20,000 clones, with roughly 86% observed a single time. Regulatory T cells were sorted from blood as CD4+ CD25-high CD127-low cells. The data were also submitted as part of a second study, on regulatory T cells. From that second work: The primer mix had 52 TRBV and 13 TRBJ primers.

What was sequenced was Tregs sorted from blood. These TCRs come from a human donor in good health.

A remark on this clone: A read error may account for a junction end that differs from germline. This rearrangement joins TRBV7-9 to TRBJ2-1; a weak D match, TRBD2 (6 bases). Per germline, CDR1 SEHNR and CDR2 FQNEAQ (reference sequence). CDR3 length: 16 residues. The CDR3 loop reads CASTLGGTGLYNEQFF. CDR3 DNA: TGTGCCAGCACCTTAGGAGGGACTGGACTGTACAATGAGCAGTTCTTC.

This clone appeared a few times. The rearrangement uses TRBV4-1 and TRBJ2-1, with 9 nucleotides matching TRBD2. With V trimmed by 1 base and J by 2 bases, 0 bases remained unmatched. The germline gives CDR1 MGHRA, CDR2 YSYEKL. The CDR3 spans 15 residues. In DNA, the CDR3 is TGCGCCAGCAGCCAAGGACTAGCGGCCTACAATGAGCAGTTCTTC. Translated: CASSQGLAAYNEQFF.

V gene TRBV5-1 combines with J gene TRBJ2-1; TRBD2 matches at 10 bases. Unmatched junction bases numbered 29, after V lost 2 bases and J lost 9 bases. This CDR3 contains 22 residues. Germline V gene sequence: CDR1 SGHRS, CDR2 YFSETQ. The chain's CDR3 is CASSLPTSGTGFTGALTTEQFF. The DNA for the CDR3 is TGCGCCAGCAGCTTACCTACTAGCGGGACAGGCTTTACGGGTGCTCTTACCACTGAGCAGTTCTTC.

The chain has TRBV6-1 and TRBJ1-1; a weak D match, TRBD1 (6 bases). V was trimmed by 1 base and J by 6 bases, leaving 9 bases between them. Looked up from germline, CDR1 is MNHNS and CDR2 is SASEGT. The CDR3 runs 13 residues. The DNA for the CDR3 is TGTGCCAGCAGTGAAGAGAGGGGGTCTGAAGCTTTCTTT. The encoded protein is CASSEERGSEAFF.

The J gene is TRBJ1-5, the V gene TRBV27; D call uncertain. The CDR3 runs to 15 residues. Germline V lookup: CDR1 MNHEY, CDR2 SMNVEV (reference sequence). V lost 1 base and J 2 bases, leaving 9 bases between the germline ends. The CDR3, as DNA: TGTGCCAGCAGTTTATGGTCGGGAGGCAATCAGCCCCAGCATTTT. It yields the protein CASSLWSGGNQPQHF.

V is TRBV9 and J is TRBJ2-7; no reliable D call. There are 13 residues in the CDR3. Germline CDR1 SGDLS, CDR2 YYNGEE. The V and J ends lost 2 bases and 1 base respectively, with 7 bases between them. The DNA for the CDR3 is TGTGCCAGCAGCGTTCACCCGTCCTACGAGCAGTACTTC. It codes for CASSVHPSYEQYF.

The rearrangement links TRBV5-4 to TRBJ1-6; 9 nucleotides match TRBD1. The CDR3 has 18 residues. After removal of 0 bases from V and 7 bases from J, the junction contained 11 bases not matched to a gene. Per germline, CDR1 SGHNT and CDR2 YYREEE (reference sequence). The CDR3 DNA reads TGTGCCAGCAGCTTGGCCGGGACAGGGTACCGCTTGAATTCACCCCTCCACTTT. It encodes CASSLAGTGYRLNSPLHF.

V and J are TRBV2 and TRBJ1-2; 11 nucleotides line up with TRBD1. With V trimmed by 9 bases and J by 3 bases, 3 bases remained unmatched. CDR1 is SNHLY, CDR2 FYNNEI, per germline. The CDR3 extends over 13 amino acids. The CDR3 nucleotides are TGTGCCAGGCGGGGACAGGGGGACTATGGCTACACCTTC. Protein sequence: CARRGQGDYGYTF.

The J gene is TRBJ1-2, the V gene TRBV2; perhaps TRBD1 as D (5 bases). This CDR3 region has 15 residues. Trimming shortened V by 3 bases and J by 2 bases, and 13 bases separated the two germline ends. From germline, CDR1 is SNHLY and CDR2 FYNNEI. The chain's CDR3 is CASSEGVSRNYGYTF. CDR3 nucleotides: TGTGCCAGCAGTGAGGGGGTCAGTCGAAACTATGGCTACACCTTC.